Below are 13 T cell receptor beta chains sequenced from a single sample in a study of identical twins. TCRdb re-called the 5' RACE reads with MiXCR, one entry per CDR3 protein. The sample lists approximately 210,000 distinct CDR3 sequences; over 8% were seen once. Sequencing input: memory (CD45RO+) T cells sorted from blood. These receptors were taken from a woman younger than 30 in good health.

This chain uses TRBV29-1 with TRBJ1-3; no firm D call. Germline assignment: CDR1 SQVTM and CDR2 ANQGSEA. This CDR3 contains 14 residues. V dropped 7 bases and J dropped 0 bases, with 13 bases sitting between them. The CDR3 region is CSAARAGSGNTIYF. The CDR3 DNA follows: TGCAGCGCAGCTCGGGCCGGCTCTGGAAACACCATATATTTT.

The chain couples TRBV6-2 or TRBV6-3 to TRBJ1-5; 12 bases map to TRBD1. The CDR3 covers 15 residues. Germline-derived CDR1 and CDR2 are MNHEY and SVGEGT. J was trimmed by 8 bases and V by 10 bases; bases with no gene match: 12. The CDR3 nucleotides read TGTGCCATCCCCGACGGGACAGGGGGCTTGGAGCCCCAGCATTTT. Its translation is CAIPDGTGGLEPQHF.

There are many counts of this clonotype. V is TRBV29-1 and J is TRBJ2-1, with unresolved D. Trimming took off 4 bases at V and 11 bases at J, with 9 bases between the two ends. The CDR3 runs 10 residues. Looked up from germline, CDR1 is SQVTM and CDR2 is ANQGSEA. The DNA of the CDR3 is TGCAGCGTTGCTGGAAACCAGCAGTTCTTC. Translating gives CSVAGNQQFF.

This clonotype turned up a few times. The chain couples TRBV2 to TRBJ2-5; 8 nucleotides line up with TRBD2. Trimming took 0 bases from V and 4 from J; bases not matched to a gene: 7. The V gene's germline CDR1 is SNHLY and CDR2 FYNNEI. The CDR3 consists of 16 residues. CDR3 loop: CASSEASGGHRETQYF. In DNA form, the CDR3 reads TGTGCCAGCAGTGAAGCCTCGGGGGGGCATCGAGAGACCCAGTACTTC.

Ten or more counts support this clonotype. V and J are TRBV4-3 and TRBJ2-6; 9 nucleotides agree with TRBD2. V lost 0 bases and J lost 1; bases outside the gene matches: 1. The CDR3 is made up of 17 amino acids. Germline CDR1 is LGHNA and CDR2 is YSLEER. The CDR3 reads CASSQESGRSGANVLTF. The CDR3 nucleotides read TGCGCCAGCAGCCAAGAAAGCGGGAGGTCTGGGGCCAACGTCCTGACTTTC.

The V gene is TRBV5-1, the J gene TRBJ2-5; 12 bases align to TRBD1. CDR1 and CDR2 from the germline V gene are SGHRS and YFSETQ. The CDR3 spans 15 residues. Trimming took 1 base from V and 5 from J; bases not matched to a gene: 3. The CDR3 coding sequence is TGCGCCAGCAGCTTGCTTGGGACAGGGGGCGAGACCCAGTACTTC. It specifies CASSLLGTGGETQYF. The variable domain in full, with the rest retrieved from reference TRBV5-1 and TRBJ2-5, is KAGVTQTPRYLIKTRGQQVTLSCSPISGHRSVSWYQQTPGQGLQFLFEYFSETQRNKGNFPGRFSGRQFSNSRSEMNVSTLELGDSALYLCASSLLGTGGETQYFGPGTRLLVL.

This clonotype was found many times. V gene TRBV5-1 combines with J gene TRBJ1-3; TRBD1 is a possible D gene (5 bases). Deletions cut 4 bases from V and 4 bases from J, with 15 bases between. Germline lookup yields CDR1 SGHRS and CDR2 YFSETQ. The CDR3 has 15 residues. The CDR3, as DNA: TGCGCCAGCAGCACGGGACGTAGCTCCGGAAACACCATATATTTT. It is translated as CASSTGRSSGNTIYF.

This clonotype has at least ten counts. V is TRBV10-3 and J is TRBJ2-3; maybe TRBD2 (5 bases). The V and J ends lost 4 bases and 0 bases respectively, with 17 bases between them. CDR3 length: 17 residues. CDR1 ENHRY and CDR2 SYGVKD come from the germline V gene. The CDR3: CAISVPQSGSSTDTQYF. CDR3 in DNA: TGTGCCATCAGTGTTCCCCAGAGCGGATCTAGCACAGATACGCAGTATTTT.

This clonotype was counted at least ten times. The chain links TRBV13 to TRBJ2-7; 8 positions match TRBD2. V trimming: 5 bases; J trimming: 5 bases; junction bases outside the gene matches: 8. The V gene's germline CDR1 is PRHDT and CDR2 FYEKMQ (reference sequence). The CDR3 has 14 residues. CDR3 loop: CASSPPSGSHEQYF. CDR3 bases: TGTGCCAGCAGCCCACCAAGCGGGAGCCACGAGCAGTACTTC.

A remark on this clonotype: An end of the junction does not agree with germline; a read error may underlie this. This chain uses TRBV6-1 with TRBJ2-7; no clear D. The CDR3 consists of 11 residues. Germline V gene lookup returns CDR1 MNHNS and CDR2 SASEGT. CDR3 residues: CASSEYSFGTF. The CDR3 DNA follows: TGTGCCAGCAGTGAATACAGTTTCGGTACCTTC.

This clonotype was counted a few times. The rearrangement links TRBV20-1 to TRBJ2-5, with 13 bases fitting TRBD2. This CDR3 comprises 18 residues. Looked up from germline, CDR1 is DFQATT and CDR2 is SNEGSKA (reference sequence). After removal of 0 bases from V and 2 bases from J, the junction contained 9 bases not matched to a gene. The CDR3 nucleotides read TGCAGTGCTAGAGACCGCGGGACTAGCGGGGAGTATCAAGAGACCCAGTACTTC. It codes for CSARDRGTSGEYQETQYF.

This clonotype was recorded a few times. V gene TRBV20-1 combines with J gene TRBJ2-5; 11 bases are a match to TRBD2. With V trimmed by 5 bases and J by 5 bases, 10 bases remained unmatched. This CDR3 comprises 15 residues. The germline CDR1 and CDR2 sequences are DFQATT and SNEGSKA (reference sequence). DNA of the CDR3: TGCAGTGCTTGGAGGGGGACTAGCGGCCCGGAGACCCAGTACTTC. Translated, it gives CSAWRGTSGPETQYF.

The V and J genes are TRBV6-2 or TRBV6-3 and TRBJ2-7; D is ambiguous. This CDR3 is built from 13 residues. Between the trimmed V and J ends, which lost 8 bases and 4 bases, there was a span of 15 bases. Germline V CDR1 and CDR2: MNHEY, SVGEGT. CDR3: CASRTLLKYEQYF. DNA for the CDR3: TGTGCCAGCCGGACCCTACTTAAATACGAGCAGTACTTC.